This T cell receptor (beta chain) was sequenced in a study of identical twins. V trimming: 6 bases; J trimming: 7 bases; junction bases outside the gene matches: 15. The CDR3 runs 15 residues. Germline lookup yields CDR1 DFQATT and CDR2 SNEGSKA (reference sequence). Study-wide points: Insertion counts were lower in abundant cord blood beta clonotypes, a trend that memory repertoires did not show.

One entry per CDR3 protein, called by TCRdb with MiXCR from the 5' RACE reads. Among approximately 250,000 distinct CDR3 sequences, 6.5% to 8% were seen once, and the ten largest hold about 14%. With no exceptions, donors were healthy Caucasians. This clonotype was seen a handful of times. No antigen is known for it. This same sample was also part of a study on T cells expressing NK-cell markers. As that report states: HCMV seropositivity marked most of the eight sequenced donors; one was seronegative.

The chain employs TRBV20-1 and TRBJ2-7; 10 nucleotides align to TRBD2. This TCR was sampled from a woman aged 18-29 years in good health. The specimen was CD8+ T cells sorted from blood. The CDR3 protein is CSAASGRAVRGEQYF. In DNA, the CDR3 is TGCAGTGCCGCGAGCGGGAGGGCCGTCAGGGGAGAGCAGTACTTC.